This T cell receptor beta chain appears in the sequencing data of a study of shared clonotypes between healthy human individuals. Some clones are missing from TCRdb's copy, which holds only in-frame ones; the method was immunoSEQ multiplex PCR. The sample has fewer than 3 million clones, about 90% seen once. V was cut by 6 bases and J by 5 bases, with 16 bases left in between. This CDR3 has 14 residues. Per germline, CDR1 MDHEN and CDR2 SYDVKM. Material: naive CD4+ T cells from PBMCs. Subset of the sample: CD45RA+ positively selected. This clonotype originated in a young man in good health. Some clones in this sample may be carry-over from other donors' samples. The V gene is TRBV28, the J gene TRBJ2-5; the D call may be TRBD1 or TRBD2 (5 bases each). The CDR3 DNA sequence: TGTGCCAGCAGGACCCGGGGCCCGGGGGAGACCCAGTACTTC. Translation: CASRTRGPGETQYF.